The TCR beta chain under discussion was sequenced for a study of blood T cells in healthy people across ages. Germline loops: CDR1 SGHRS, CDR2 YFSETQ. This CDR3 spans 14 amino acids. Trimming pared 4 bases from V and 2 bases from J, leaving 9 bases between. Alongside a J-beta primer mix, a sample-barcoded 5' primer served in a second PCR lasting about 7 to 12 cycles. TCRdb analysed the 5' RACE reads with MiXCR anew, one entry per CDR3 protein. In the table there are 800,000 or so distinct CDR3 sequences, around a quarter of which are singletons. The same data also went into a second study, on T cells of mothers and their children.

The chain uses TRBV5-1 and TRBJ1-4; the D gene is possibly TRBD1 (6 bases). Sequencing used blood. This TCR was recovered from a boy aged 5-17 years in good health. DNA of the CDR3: TGCGCCAGCAGCCAGGGGCTGACTAATGAAAAACTGTTTTTT. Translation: CASSQGLTNEKLFF. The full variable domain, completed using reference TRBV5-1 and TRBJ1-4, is KAGVTQTPRYLIKTRGQQVTLSCSPISGHRSVSWYQQTPGQGLQFLFEYFSETQRNKGNFPGRFSGRQFSNSRSEMNVSTLELGDSALYLCASSQGLTNEKLFFGSGTQLSVL.